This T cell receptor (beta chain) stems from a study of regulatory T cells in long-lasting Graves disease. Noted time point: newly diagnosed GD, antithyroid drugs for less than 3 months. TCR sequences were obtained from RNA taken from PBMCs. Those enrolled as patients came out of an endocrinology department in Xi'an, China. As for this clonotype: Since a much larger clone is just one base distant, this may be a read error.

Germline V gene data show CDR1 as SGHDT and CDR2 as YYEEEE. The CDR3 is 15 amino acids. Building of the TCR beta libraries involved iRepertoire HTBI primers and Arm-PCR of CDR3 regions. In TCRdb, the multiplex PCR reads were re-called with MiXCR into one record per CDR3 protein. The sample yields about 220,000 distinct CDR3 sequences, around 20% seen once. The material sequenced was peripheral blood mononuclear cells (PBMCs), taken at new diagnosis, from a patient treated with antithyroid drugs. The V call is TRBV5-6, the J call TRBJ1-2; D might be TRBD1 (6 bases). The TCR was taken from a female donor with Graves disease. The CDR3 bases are TGTGCCAGCAGCTTGGTTTTCAGGGGTTCTGATGGCCACACCTTC. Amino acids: CASSLVFRGSDGHTF.